This T cell receptor (beta chain) was found in a study of Graves' ophthalmopathy and Graves' hyperthyroidism. Study outcomes and limitations: The model achieved about 67% sensitivity and less than 75% specificity for ophthalmopathy progression.

At least ten counts were recorded for this clonotype. Its antigen remains unknown. CDR3 length equals 15 residues. Trimming left V 2 bases short and J 10 bases short, with 15 bases between. As the template, RNA transcripts were used to amplify TCR beta CDR3 regions. First-round RT-PCR with HTBI primers preceded a second-round multiplex PCR. One entry per CDR3 protein results from TCRdb running MiXCR on the multiplex PCR reads. The data contain some 370,000 distinct CDR3 sequences, 17% of them singletons. An approximately 10 ml volume of fresh peripheral blood provided the PBMCs. This TCR was sampled from an adult woman with stable Graves' hyperthyroidism. The sample taken for sequencing was peripheral blood. The chain has TRBV12-3 or TRBV12-4 and TRBJ1-6; maybe TRBD1 (6 bases). The CDR3 DNA is TGTGCCAGCAGTTTACTATCCCAGGGGTCCTCACCCCTCCACTTT. Amino acid sequence: CASSLLSQGSSPLHF.